Below, 9 T cell receptor beta chains from the same sample are listed, as sequenced in a study of post-analysis software for immune sequencing data. Study-level points and caveats: Patients showed TRBV5-6, TRBV5-1 and TRBV20-1 among roughly 5 TRBV segments more frequent than in controls.

These TCRs' antigens remain unknown. Prepared libraries of TCR beta cDNA carried unique molecular identifiers. MiXCR, applied by TCRdb to the PCR reads, yields one record per CDR3 protein. Seen here are roughly 600,000 distinct CDR3 sequences, around 40% observed once, and the top ten hold more than 1.5%. Sequencing input: blood. The receptors here all came from a girl aged 10 to 17 with multiple sclerosis.

The table lists this clonotype with a few counts. The V call is TRBV4-1, the J call TRBJ2-7; no firm D call. Germline lookup yields CDR1 MGHRA and CDR2 YSYEKL. The ends were cut back, 0 bases at V and 6 bases at J, with 12 bases in the middle. The CDR3 is 14 amino acids. For the CDR3, the DNA is TGCGCCAGCAGCCAAGAATTAGTTTTGGGCGAGCAGTACTTC. Translated, it gives CASSQELVLGEQYF.

This clonotype was counted between two and nine times. This sequence joins TRBV5-1 and TRBJ2-7; tentatively, D is TRBD2 (7 bases). Trimming pared 0 bases from V and 4 bases from J, leaving 17 bases between. The CDR3 runs 16 residues. In germline, CDR1 is SGHRS, CDR2 YFSETQ. CDR3 in amino acids: CASSLVGGGERYEQYF. The DNA for the CDR3 is TGCGCCAGCAGCTTGGTAGGGGGGGGCGAACGATACGAGCAGTACTTC. The variable domain in full, completed from reference TRBV5-1 and TRBJ2-7, reads KAGVTQTPRYLIKTRGQQVTLSCSPISGHRSVSWYQQTPGQGLQFLFEYFSETQRNKGNFPGRFSGRQFSNSRSEMNVSTLELGDSALYLCASSLVGGGERYEQYFGPGTRLTVT.

This sequence joins TRBV12-3 or TRBV12-4 and TRBJ1-6; no clear D gene. The V gene lost 6 bases and the J gene lost 5 bases, with 5 bases spanning the gap. The CDR3 contains 12 residues. This CDR3 reads CASRDNNSPLHF. The CDR3, as DNA: TGTGCCAGCAGGGATAATAATTCACCCCTCCACTTT.

This chain links TRBV29-1 with TRBJ2-7; a weak D match, TRBD1 (6 bases). CDR1 is SQVTM and CDR2 is ANQGSEA in the germline V gene. Deletions cut 7 bases from V and 0 bases from J, with 13 bases between. The CDR3 is 13 amino acids. The CDR3 here is CSGRTESSYEQYF. The CDR3 bases are TGCAGCGGCCGGACAGAGAGCTCCTACGAGCAGTACTTC.

Turning to this clonotype: An end of the junction differs from the germline gene, which may be a read error. The rearrangement joins TRBV6-6 to TRBJ1-2, with D perhaps matching TRBD1 (6 bases). This CDR3 is built from 13 residues. Germline lookup yields CDR1 MNHNY and CDR2 SVGAGI (reference sequence). CDR3 region: CASSPGAGTGCTF. CDR3 DNA: TGTGCCAGCAGTCCAGGGGCGGGAACGGGCTGCACCTTC.

This rearrangement joins TRBV21-1 to TRBJ1-5; the table calls TRBD1, which could not be checked here. TRBV21-1 is listed as a pseudogene. This CDR3 region has 18 residues. CDR3 loop: CASSKAKDREGSNQPQHF. CDR3 DNA sequence: TGTGCCAGCAGCAAAGCCAAGGACAGGGAGGGTAGCAATCAGCCCCAGCATTTT.

The chain is built from TRBV30 and TRBJ2-7; D is ambiguous. Germline CDR1 and CDR2: GTSNPN and SVGIG (reference sequence). The V end lost 0 bases, the J end lost 0 bases, and 12 bases lay between the germline ends. The CDR3 has 15 amino acids. The CDR3 DNA follows: TGTGCCTGGAGTGTACTCCAGGACGGCTCCTACGAGCAGTACTTC. Encoded protein: CAWSVLQDGSYEQYF.

The V call is TRBV12-3 or TRBV12-4, the J call TRBJ2-7, with 7 positions matching TRBD2. Trimming removed 4 bases from V and 3 bases from J; junction bases left unmatched: 9. This CDR3 is 15 amino acids long. CDR3 residues: CASSSIGGVGYEQYF. DNA for the CDR3: TGTGCCAGCAGTTCCATTGGGGGGGTTGGCTACGAGCAGTACTTC.

The gene calls are TRBV20-1 and TRBJ2-3, with no clear D. Germline V CDR1 and CDR2: DFQATT, SNEGSKA (reference sequence). The CDR3 has 13 residues. V lost 6 bases to trimming and J lost 6 bases, with 16 bases between them. The CDR3 DNA is TGCAGTGCGCCCGGATTACGCATGGATACGCAGTATTTT. It translates to CSAPGLRMDTQYF.